Each of the 9 T cell receptor beta chains below was sequenced from the same sample in a study of cytomegalovirus exposure and HLA in healthy donors (dated by TCRdb to 2016 to 2017). Library preparation employed the immunoSEQ multiplex PCR assay. For the multiplex PCR, a mixture combining 60 forward primers for TCR Vbeta segments and 13 reverse primers for TCR Jbeta segments was used. Held by TCRdb, this immuneACCESS table contains in-frame sequences only and omits some clones. Under half of the omission traces to an unresolved V gene where checked; the cause of the rest is unknown. Here the sample has hundreds of thousands of clones; around 80% occur a single time. Under 0.8% of the sample is held by the ten biggest clonotypes. The material sequenced was PBMCs. Receptors originate from a man aged 18 to 30 in good health and CMV-seronegative.

The rearrangement uses TRBV19 and TRBJ1-1, with D perhaps TRBD1 (5 bases). Germline assignment: CDR1 LNHDA and CDR2 SQIVND (reference sequence). V lost 6 bases to trimming and J lost 1 base, with 18 bases between them. The CDR3 contains 16 residues. The CDR3 here is CASRSWGSGGNTEAFF. The CDR3 bases are TGTGCCAGTAGATCCTGGGGGTCGGGGGGGAACACTGAAGCTTTCTTT.

The genes are TRBV19 and TRBJ2-1, with TRBD2 matching 8 bases. Unmatched junction bases numbered 0, after V lost 1 base and J lost 13 bases. Germline V CDR1 and CDR2: LNHDA, SQIVND (reference sequence). The CDR3 has 11 residues. CDR3 protein: CASSIGTSQFF. For the CDR3, the DNA is TGTGCCAGTAGTATAGGGACTAGCCAGTTCTTC.

This clone appeared once. The rearrangement joins TRBV7-3 to TRBJ2-6; 9 nucleotides line up with TRBD1. Trimming at V came to 4 bases and at J to 0 bases, leaving 1 base not matched to a gene. The V gene's germline CDR1 is SGHTA and CDR2 FQGTGA. This CDR3 has 16 residues. For the CDR3, the DNA is TGTGCCAGCAGCTCACAGGGGGCCTCTGGGGCCAACGTCCTGACTTTC. This sequence encodes CASSSQGASGANVLTF.

This chain uses TRBV9 with TRBJ1-5; D is unclear. This CDR3 is 17 amino acids long. Trimming pared 0 bases from V and 3 bases from J, leaving 16 bases between. Germline V gives CDR1 SGDLS, CDR2 YYNGEE. The CDR3, as DNA: TGTGCCAGCAGCGTAGGGGAGGGCCCCGGAATCAATCAGCCCCAGCATTTT. Its translation: CASSVGEGPGINQPQHF.

This chain connects TRBV10-3 to TRBJ2-3, with D perhaps TRBD2 (7 bases). Germline CDR1 and CDR2: ENHRY and SYGVKD. This CDR3 has 16 residues. V lost 10 bases to trimming and J lost 3 bases, with 23 bases between them. The CDR3 DNA sequence: TGTGCCACCCGGGGGCAGGGCAGGACTAGAACAGATACGCAGTATTTT. This gives the protein CATRGQGRTRTDTQYF.

This chain uses TRBV2 with TRBJ2-2, with 10 nucleotides matching TRBD2. The CDR3 contains 18 residues. The germline gives CDR1 SNHLY, CDR2 FYNNEI. With 7 bases clipped from V and 8 bases from J, the junction kept 19 bases outside the gene matches. The CDR3 DNA reads TGTGCCAGCAAACGGGCTAGCGGGAGTAAGCGGTATGGGGGGGAGCTGTTTTTT. Its translation: CASKRASGSKRYGGELFF.

The J gene is TRBJ2-1, the V gene TRBV4-1; 12 nucleotides line up with TRBD2. The CDR3 is 16 amino acids. Germline-derived CDR1 and CDR2 are MGHRA and YSYEKL. J lost 9 bases, V lost 0 bases, and 6 bases had no gene match. The CDR3: CASSQDGLAGGIEQFF. The CDR3, as DNA: TGCGCCAGCAGCCAAGATGGGCTAGCGGGAGGGATTGAGCAGTTCTTC.

This sequence joins TRBV2 and TRBJ2-5, with D tentatively TRBD2 (6 bases). CDR3 size: 15 residues. The V end was cut by 6 bases, the J end by 5 bases, with 19 bases between. Germline-derived CDR1 and CDR2 are SNHLY and FYNNEI. In DNA, the CDR3 is TGTGCCAGCAGGGAGAGAAGGGGAGGATGGGAGACCCAGTACTTC. The encoded protein is CASRERRGGWETQYF. The full variable domain, completed using reference TRBV2 and TRBJ2-5, is EPEVTQTPSHQVTQMGQEVILRCVPISNHLYFYWYRQILGQKVEFLVSFYNNEISEKSEIFDDQFSVERPDGSNFTLKIRSTKLEDSAMYFCASRERRGGWETQYFGPGTRLLVL.

This rearrangement joins TRBV7-9 to TRBJ1-1; TRBD1 agrees at 7 bases. Germline CDR1 is SEHNR and CDR2 is FQNEAQ (reference sequence). The CDR3 consists of 15 residues. V gave up 2 bases and J gave up 1 base; unmatched junction bases: 4. The CDR3, as DNA: TGTGCCAGCAGCTTAACAGGGGCGGGGAACACTGAAGCTTTCTTT. Protein: CASSLTGAGNTEAFF.